These 25 T cell receptor beta chains came from one sample sequenced in a study of pediatric ulcerative colitis. Here immunoSEQ multiplex PCR was the method, and the copy in TCRdb shows in-frame clones only, minus some. The sample consists of under 70,000 clones, about 89% of them appearing once. Input material: blood. The origin of the receptors is a boy younger than 18 who was a control in a study of pediatric ulcerative colitis.

A few counts support this clone. The chain combines TRBV19 with TRBJ1-2, with 7 bases that match TRBD1. V gave up 3 bases and J gave up 7 bases; unmatched junction bases: 5. CDR1 and CDR2 (germline): LNHDA, SQIVND (reference sequence). The CDR3 runs 13 residues. Here the CDR3 DNA reads TGTGCCAGTAGTATTAACAGGGGATCTGGCTACACCTTC. This codes for CASSINRGSGYTF.

This clone was detected only a few times. The chain couples TRBV30 to TRBJ1-1; unclear D gene. V was shortened by 0 bases and J by 5 bases, with 7 bases between the two germline ends. Per germline, CDR1 GTSNPN and CDR2 SVGIG (reference sequence). The CDR3 has 12 amino acids. The CDR3 spells CAWSVPETEAFF. DNA of the CDR3: TGTGCCTGGAGTGTTCCTGAAACTGAAGCTTTCTTT.

This clone was recorded a few times. The CDR3 bases are TGTGCCAGCAGCACCCGAAGGACAGTCTCCTACGAGCAGTACTTC. Protein product: CASSTRRTVSYEQYF. The chain uses TRBV21-1 and TRBJ2-7; the D segment call TRBD1 is taken from the table without a DNA check. TRBV21-1 is flagged as a pseudogene. CDR3 length: 15 amino acids.

This chain uses TRBV6-6 with TRBJ2-7; 8 bases map to TRBD2. V lost 2 bases, J lost 3 bases, and 6 bases stayed unmatched. The germline gives CDR1 MNHNY, CDR2 SVGAGI (reference sequence). The CDR3 is 15 amino acids. CDR3 amino acids: CASSYVGGGYYEQYF. The CDR3 coding sequence is TGTGCCAGCAGTTACGTGGGCGGGGGGTACTACGAGCAGTACTTC.

About this clone: A read error may produce the germline difference seen at one junction end. J is TRBJ1-5 and V is TRBV30, with 7 bases that match TRBD1. The germline gives CDR1 GTSNPN, CDR2 SVGIG (reference sequence). This CDR3 spans 15 amino acids. The CDR3 is CAWRDSGQYNQLQHF. The CDR3 DNA sequence: TGTGCCTGGAGGGACTCGGGACAGTATAATCAGCTCCAGCATTTT. The complete variable domain, with remaining parts taken from reference TRBV30 and TRBJ1-5, reads SQTIHQWPATLVQPVGSPLSLECTVEGTSNPNLYWYRQAAGRGLQLLFYSVGIGQISSEVPQNLSASRPQDRQFILSSKKLLLSDSGFYLCAWRDSGQYNQLQHFGDGTRLSIL.

V and J are TRBV25-1 and TRBJ2-1; D could derive from TRBD1 or TRBD2 (5 bases each). The V gene's germline CDR1 is MGHDK and CDR2 SYGVNS. V was trimmed by 3 bases and J by 2 bases, leaving 14 bases between them. There are 16 residues in the CDR3. CDR3 bases: TGTGCCAGCAGTGACCAACAGGAGGTTGCCTACAATGAGCAGTTCTTC. Its translation: CASSDQQEVAYNEQFF.

This clone was observed once. The CDR3 DNA follows: TGTGCCAGTAGACCACAGGGAGACGTCGATGGCTACACCTTC. It translates to CASRPQGDVDGYTF. The chain carries TRBV19 and TRBJ1-2, with a weak D call TRBD1 (6 bases). This CDR3 region has 14 residues. Germline V gene sequence: CDR1 LNHDA, CDR2 SQIVND (reference sequence). V was pared by 6 bases and J by 6 bases, with 17 bases between.

The chain carries TRBV5-8 and TRBJ1-5; 7 bases align to TRBD1. Losses at the gene ends were 5 bases for V and 0 bases for J; bases not matched to a gene: 11. CDR3 length: 17 amino acids. The germline V gene has CDR1 SGHTS and CDR2 YDEGEE. CDR3 DNA: TGTGCCAGCAGACCGGGACAGCTTCGTTATAGCAATCAGCCCCAGCATTTT. Amino acid sequence: CASRPGQLRYSNQPQHF. Full variable domain (rest looked up from reference TRBV5-8 and TRBJ1-5): EAGVTQSPTHLIKTRGQQATLRCSPISGHTSVYWYQQALGLGLQFLLWYDEGEERNRGNFPPRFSGRQFPNYSSELNVNALELEDSALYLCASRPGQLRYSNQPQHFGDGTRLSIL.

This clone came up a few times. V gene TRBV7-8 combines with J gene TRBJ1-2; possibly TRBD1 for D (5 bases). CDR1 and CDR2 from the germline V gene are SGHVS and FQNEAQ. The CDR3 is 13 amino acids. Deletions cut 9 bases from V and 0 bases from J, with 11 bases between. Here the CDR3 DNA reads TGTGCCAGTATCGGGGACCCTAACTATGGCTACACCTTC. It yields the protein CASIGDPNYGYTF.

The chain carries TRBV5-6 and TRBJ2-5; a possible D gene is TRBD2 (6 bases). Germline-derived CDR1 and CDR2 are SGHDT and YYEEEE. V gave up 3 bases and J gave up 3 bases, with 12 bases separating them. The CDR3 extends over 14 amino acids. The CDR3 spells CASSSPGEEETQYF. CDR3 sequence (DNA): TGTGCCAGCAGCTCGCCCGGGGAGGAAGAGACCCAGTACTTC.

CDR3 amino acids: CASSVADTQYF. The CDR3 DNA is TGTGCCAGCAGCGTAGCCGATACGCAGTATTTT. V and J are TRBV9 and TRBJ2-3, with no clear D. The CDR3 has 11 residues. CDR1 and CDR2 (germline): SGDLS, YYNGEE. Trimming shortened V by 0 bases and J by 6 bases, and 2 bases separated the two germline ends.

There are a few counts of this clone. The chain is built from TRBV6-1 and TRBJ1-5; D remains ambiguous. The germline gives CDR1 MNHNS, CDR2 SASEGT. This CDR3 is 13 amino acids long. V was pared by 4 bases and J by 5 bases, with 9 bases between. The CDR3 is CASSAGNYQPQHF. CDR3 DNA: TGTGCCAGCAGTGCGGGGAACTATCAGCCCCAGCATTTT.

This chain links TRBV27 with TRBJ1-1; 7 bases are shared with TRBD1. The CDR3 totals 15 residues. CDR1 is MNHEY, CDR2 SMNVEV, per germline (reference sequence). V was pared by 2 bases and J by 6 bases, with 9 bases of the junction left unmatched. The CDR3 spells CASSLLGQRPPEAFF. In nucleotides, the CDR3 is TGTGCCAGCAGTTTACTGGGACAGCGCCCTCCTGAAGCTTTCTTT.

V gene TRBV5-1 combines with J gene TRBJ2-5; D perhaps matches TRBD2 (6 bases). TRBJ2-7 explains the end of the DNA better; the J call may be wrong. Germline CDR1 is SGHRS and CDR2 is YFSETQ. This CDR3 spans 15 amino acids. The CDR3 DNA is TGCGCCAGCAGGCCAAGTGTCGGGAGCTCCTACGAGCAGTACTTC. Protein product: CASRPSVGSSYEQYF.

The chain is built from TRBV27 and TRBJ2-3, with 7 bases that match TRBD2. Germline loops: CDR1 MNHEY, CDR2 SMNVEV (reference sequence). The length of the CDR3 is 14 residues. With V trimmed by 4 bases and J by 0 bases, 1 base remained unmatched. The DNA of the CDR3 is TGTGCCAGCAGTTGGGACTATAGCACAGATACGCAGTATTTT. Translating gives CASSWDYSTDTQYF.

The chain combines TRBV28 with TRBJ1-5; D unclear. CDR3 length: 11 amino acids. CDR1 is MDHEN and CDR2 is SYDVKM in the germline V gene. Trimming removed 3 bases from V and 8 bases from J, with 5 bases in between. The DNA of the CDR3 is TGTGCCAGCAGTTTTGAGGAGCCCCAGCATTTT. This translates into CASSFEEPQHF.

V and J are TRBV5-1 and TRBJ2-1; 8 nucleotides align to TRBD2. V was pared by 2 bases and J by 6 bases, with 7 bases of the junction left unmatched. CDR3 size: 15 residues. Germline CDR1 is SGHRS and CDR2 is YFSETQ. The CDR3 DNA reads TGCGCCAGCAGCTTCGATAGCGGGGTCGTCAATGAGCAGTTCTTC. Protein: CASSFDSGVVNEQFF. Looking up the rest from reference TRBV5-1 and TRBJ2-1 gives the full variable domain: KAGVTQTPRYLIKTRGQQVTLSCSPISGHRSVSWYQQTPGQGLQFLFEYFSETQRNKGNFPGRFSGRQFSNSRSEMNVSTLELGDSALYLCASSFDSGVVNEQFFGPGTRLTVL.

This rearrangement joins TRBV19 to TRBJ1-2; D ambiguous. This CDR3 contains 14 residues. V was trimmed by 7 bases and J by 8 bases, leaving 20 bases between them. Germline V gene data show CDR1 as LNHDA and CDR2 as SQIVND (reference sequence). The CDR3 here is CASTHRTGLWGYTF. CDR3 DNA sequence: TGTGCCAGTACTCATCGGACGGGCCTTTGGGGCTACACCTTC.

The chain links TRBV10-3 to TRBJ2-1; 10 bases match TRBD2. The germline gives CDR1 ENHRY, CDR2 SYGVKD. The CDR3 is 17 amino acids. V shed 4 bases and J 3 bases; nucleotides not matched to a gene: 9. For the CDR3, the DNA is TGTGCCATCAGTGGATCGCGGAGCGGGGGGGGCTACAATGAGCAGTTCTTC. It encodes CAISGSRSGGGYNEQFF.

This rearrangement joins TRBV4-3 to TRBJ2-2; 7 bases align to TRBD1. Germline V gene data show CDR1 as LGHNA and CDR2 as YSLEER. V dropped 4 bases and J dropped 3; count of bases not matched to a gene: 5. The length of the CDR3 is 15 residues. As DNA, the CDR3 is TGCGCCAGCAGCCGACGGGGACAGTACACCGGGGAGCTGTTTTTT. Translated, it gives CASSRRGQYTGELFF.

This clone occurred a few times. The rearrangement links TRBV19 to TRBJ2-7; 7 nucleotides line up with TRBD1. CDR1 and CDR2 from the germline V gene are LNHDA and SQIVND (reference sequence). V lost 8 bases, J lost 6 bases, and 10 bases stayed unmatched. The CDR3 is made up of 13 amino acids. CDR3 loop: CASLATGDLEQYF. The CDR3 nucleotides read TGTGCCAGTTTGGCCACAGGGGACCTCGAGCAGTACTTC.

The chain has TRBV27 and TRBJ2-4; TRBD2 might be the D (7 bases). From germline, CDR1 is MNHEY and CDR2 SMNVEV (reference sequence). Trimming left V 0 bases short and J 6 bases short, with 15 bases between. The CDR3 has 16 amino acids. The CDR3 spells CASSLSPRGAINIQYF. CDR3 bases: TGTGCCAGCAGTTTATCTCCCCGGGGGGCGATAAACATTCAGTACTTC.

In this sample, this clone turned up once. The genes are TRBV25-1 and TRBJ2-3; D call uncertain. V lost 2 bases and J 1 base, leaving 7 bases between the germline ends. Germline CDR1 reads MGHDK; CDR2 reads SYGVNS. The CDR3 runs to 14 residues. CDR3 sequence (DNA): TGTGCCAGCAGTGAACTACGGGGCACAGATACGCAGTATTTT. It yields the protein CASSELRGTDTQYF. The whole variable domain, filled in from reference TRBV25-1 and TRBJ2-3, reads EADIYQTPRYLVIGTGKKITLECSQTMGHDKMYWYQQDPGMELHLIHYSYGVNSTEKGDLSSESTVSRIRTEHFPLTLESARPSHTSQYLCASSELRGTDTQYFGPGTRLTVL.

CDR3 loop: CATSRDKGSGQPQHF. The DNA of the CDR3 is TGTGCCACCAGCAGAGATAAGGGGTCGGGTCAGCCCCAGCATTTT. The chain recombines TRBV15 with TRBJ1-5, with D perhaps matching TRBD1 (5 bases). Per germline, CDR1 LNHNV and CDR2 YYDKDF (reference sequence). The CDR3 runs to 15 residues. V was trimmed by 0 bases and J by 6 bases, leaving 12 bases between them.

The chain employs TRBV7-2 and TRBJ2-3; the D gene could be TRBD1 or TRBD2 (5 bases each). The CDR3 extends over 14 amino acids. Per germline, CDR1 SGHTA and CDR2 FQGNSA. The V end was cut by 3 bases, the J end by 4 bases, with 11 bases between. The CDR3: CASSFVGDADTQYF. CDR3 bases: TGTGCCAGCAGCTTTGTAGGGGACGCAGATACGCAGTATTTT.